These 27 T cell receptor beta chains share one sample of origin, sequenced in a study of immune evolution from preneoplasia to lung adenocarcinoma. Generated by immunoSEQ multiplex PCR, the TCRdb table keeps only in-frame clones and is missing some. The sample includes fewer than 6,500 clones, approximately 73% of them seen just once. The sequenced sample consisted of FFPE lung adenocarcinoma in situ tissue. The receptors shown here come from an older donor with lung adenocarcinoma.

In this sample, this clone turned up once. CDR3 sequence (DNA): TGTGCCAGCAGTTGGGACCGCGATCAGCCCCAGCATTTT. Translation gives CASSWDRDQPQHF. This chain joins TRBV6-5 and TRBJ1-5; D may be TRBD1 (5 bases). The germline CDR1 and CDR2 sequences are MNHEY and SVGAGI. This CDR3 comprises 13 residues. Trimming shortened V by 4 bases and J by 5 bases, and 9 bases separated the two germline ends.

This clone is a singleton in its sample. The chain employs TRBV2 and TRBJ1-6, with D possibly TRBD1 on 5 matching bases. Looked up from germline, CDR1 is SNHLY and CDR2 is FYNNEI. The CDR3 consists of 12 residues. Trimming removed 8 bases from V and 5 bases from J, with 7 bases in between. CDR3 protein: CASVRDNSPLHF. CDR3 sequence (DNA): TGTGCCAGCGTCAGGGATAATTCACCCCTCCACTTT.

The chain carries TRBV10-1 and TRBJ2-4; D may be TRBD1 (5 bases). V lost 2 bases to trimming and J lost 4 bases, with 6 bases between them. CDR1 is WNHNN, CDR2 SYGVQD, per germline (reference sequence). There are 13 residues in the CDR3. In DNA, the CDR3 is TGCGCCAGCAGTGAGCAGGGAAAAAACATTCAGTACTTC. Translating it yields CASSEQGKNIQYF.

The chain links TRBV6-1 to TRBJ1-6; possibly TRBD1 for D (5 bases). Germline assignment: CDR1 MNHNS and CDR2 SASEGT. V shed 6 bases and J shed 5 bases, with 11 bases lying between them. The length of the CDR3 is 14 residues. CDR3 region: CASRRGRDNSPLHF. The DNA of the CDR3 is TGTGCCAGCAGAAGGGGACGGGATAATTCACCCCTCCACTTT.

This clone appeared a few times. The chain employs TRBV25-1 and TRBJ1-1; D possibly corresponds to TRBD1 (5 bases). The V end lost 6 bases, the J end lost 6 bases, and 11 bases lay between the germline ends. CDR1 is MGHDK, CDR2 SYGVNS, per germline. The CDR3 covers 12 residues. CDR3 DNA sequence: TGTGCCAGCAGACAGGAGAGGGCTGAAGCTTTCTTT. Encoded protein: CASRQERAEAFF.

J is TRBJ2-1 and V is TRBV11-2; D uncertain. V was shortened by 0 bases and J by 12 bases, with 9 bases between the two germline ends. CDR1 and CDR2 (germline): SGHAT, FQNNGV. The CDR3 has 12 residues. The CDR3 sequence: CASSLDLMRQFF. The CDR3 nucleotides are TGTGCCAGCAGCTTAGATCTCATGCGGCAGTTCTTC.

This sequence joins TRBV30 and TRBJ2-7; D not certain. This CDR3 is 13 amino acids long. The germline gives CDR1 GTSNPN, CDR2 SVGIG (reference sequence). V lost 5 bases and J lost 0, with 11 bases in between. CDR3 residues: CAWVRSSSYEQYF. The DNA for the CDR3 is TGTGCCTGGGTCCGCTCTAGCTCCTACGAGCAGTACTTC. The full variable domain, its missing parts supplied by reference TRBV30 and TRBJ2-7, is SQTIHQWPATLVQPVGSPLSLECTVEGTSNPNLYWYRQAAGRGLQLLFYSVGIGQISSEVPQNLSASRPQDRQFILSSKKLLLSDSGFYLCAWVRSSSYEQYFGPGTRLTVT.

The chain carries TRBV29-1 and TRBJ2-2; TRBD2 agrees at 9 bases. The V and J ends lost 7 bases and 7 bases, in that order; junction bases with no gene match: 10. Germline V gives CDR1 SQVTM, CDR2 ANQGSEA. The CDR3 is 14 residues long. CDR3 sequence reads: CSATSQREDGELFF. CDR3 in DNA: TGCAGCGCCACCTCGCAGCGGGAGGACGGGGAGCTGTTTTTT.

On this clone itself: This sample includes further DNA sequences coding for the same CDR3. The chain couples TRBV10-3 to TRBJ2-7; 10 bases map to TRBD2. CDR3 length equals 16 residues. With V trimmed by 3 bases and J by 1 base, 6 bases remained unmatched. Per the germline V gene, CDR1 is ENHRY and CDR2 is SYGVKD. The CDR3 loop reads CAISEGLADLSYEQYF. Here the CDR3 DNA reads TGTGCCATCAGTGAAGGACTAGCGGACCTATCCTACGAGCAGTACTTC.

The chain joins TRBV19 to TRBJ2-7, with TRBD1 matching over 8 bases. Germline values: CDR1 LNHDA, CDR2 SQIVND (reference sequence). Trimming cost V 1 base and J 3 bases; bases outside gene matches: 5. This CDR3 spans 15 amino acids. The CDR3 here is CASSIGAGGRYEQYF. CDR3 nucleotides: TGTGCCAGTAGTATAGGGGCAGGGGGCCGCTACGAGCAGTACTTC. Using reference TRBV19 and TRBJ2-7 for the parts outside the CDR3, the full variable domain is DGGITQSPKYLFRKEGQNVTLSCEQNLNHDAMYWYRQDPGQGLRLIYYSQIVNDFQKGDIAEGYSVSREKKESFPLTVTSAQKNPTAFYLCASSIGAGGRYEQYFGPGTRLTVT.

The V call is TRBV7-2, the J call TRBJ2-2, with D perhaps being TRBD1 or TRBD2 (6 bases each). The CDR3 runs 16 residues. In germline, CDR1 is SGHTA, CDR2 FQGNSA. The V and J ends lost 1 base and 6 bases respectively, with 15 bases between them. The CDR3 DNA reads as TGTGCCAGCAGCTTAGTCGGGGGCAGATCTCCCGGGGAGCTGTTTTTT. Protein product: CASSLVGGRSPGELFF.

The V and J genes are TRBV5-1 and TRBJ2-7, with 8 bases lining up with TRBD2. CDR1 SGHRS and CDR2 YFSETQ come from the germline V gene. V lost 0 bases to trimming and J lost 3 bases; unmatched junction nucleotides: 2. The CDR3 sequence is 14 residues long. The CDR3 is CASSLGAGGYEQYF. In DNA form, the CDR3 reads TGCGCCAGCAGCTTGGGCGCGGGGGGCTACGAGCAGTACTTC.

Concerning this clone: One end of the junction fails to match germline, which may point to a read error. Additional DNA sequences in this sample encode the identical CDR3. The V call is TRBV11-1, the J call TRBJ2-1, with D tentatively TRBD1 (6 bases). The CDR3 sequence is 14 residues long. Germline values: CDR1 SGHAT, CDR2 FQDESV (reference sequence). The CDR3 nucleotides are TGTGCTAGCACCCGTGGGGGCCTCTACAATGAGCAGTTCTTC. Its translation: CASTRGGLYNEQFF.

The chain has TRBV19 and TRBJ2-6; D gene uncertain. The germline V gene has CDR1 LNHDA and CDR2 SQIVND (reference sequence). CDR3 length: 18 amino acids. V lost 1 base and J 0 bases, leaving 13 bases between the germline ends. CDR3 nucleotides: TGTGCCAGTAGTATAGCTCGGACGGCCCTCTCTGGGGCCAACGTCCTGACTTTC. Protein: CASSIARTALSGANVLTF.

The chain combines TRBV7-9 with TRBJ1-2; D gene ambiguous. This CDR3 region has 13 residues. Germline V gene data show CDR1 as SEHNR and CDR2 as FQNEAQ (reference sequence). V was shortened by 0 bases and J by 7 bases, with 9 bases between the two germline ends. This CDR3 reads CASSLAGWGGYTF. CDR3 DNA: TGTGCCAGCAGCTTAGCGGGGTGGGGTGGCTACACCTTC. The full variable domain, its missing parts supplied by reference TRBV7-9 and TRBJ1-2, is DTGVSQNPRHKITKRGQNVTFRCDPISEHNRLYWYRQTLGQGPEFLTYFQNEAQLEKSRLLSDRFSAERPKGSFSTLEIQRTEQGDSAMYLCASSLAGWGGYTFGSGTRLTVV.

In the case of this clone: The junction and the germline gene differ at one end; a read error may be behind it. The rearrangement links TRBV30 to TRBJ2-7; D possibly corresponds to TRBD2 (6 bases). The CDR3 runs 15 residues. CDR1 is GTSNPN and CDR2 is SVGIG in the germline V gene (reference sequence). CDR3 nucleotide sequence: TGTGCCTGGAGGAGACCGGGAGAAGGGTCCCACGAGCAGTGCTTC. Translation: CAWRRPGEGSHEQCF.

This clone turned up a few times. J is TRBJ2-7 and V is TRBV18; 7 nucleotides match TRBD1. This CDR3 comprises 14 residues. J was trimmed by 5 bases and V by 6 bases; bases with no gene match: 10. Germline V gene data show CDR1 as KGHSH and CDR2 as LQKENI. The CDR3 loop reads CASSVHRTGDEQYF. The CDR3 DNA reads as TGTGCCAGCTCCGTCCACAGGACAGGAGACGAGCAGTACTTC.

The J gene is TRBJ1-2, the V gene TRBV2; D not resolved. V was cut by 4 bases and J by 3 bases, with 9 bases left in between. The germline V gene encodes CDR1 SNHLY and CDR2 FYNNEI. There are 13 residues in the CDR3. CDR3 region: CASSARVDYGYTF. The CDR3 DNA follows: TGTGCCAGCAGTGCAAGGGTAGACTATGGCTACACCTTC.

This chain connects TRBV30 to TRBJ2-2; D is possibly TRBD1 (6 bases). The CDR3 is 14 amino acids. Trimming stripped 4 bases from V and 4 bases from J, with 13 bases between. Germline CDR1 GTSNPN, CDR2 SVGIG (reference sequence). The CDR3 bases are TGTGCCTGGAACACAGGGAAAGGCACCGGGGAGCTGTTTTTT. This gives the protein CAWNTGKGTGELFF.

The chain joins TRBV5-4 to TRBJ2-2; 8 positions match TRBD2. CDR1 SGHNT and CDR2 YYREEE come from the germline V gene (reference sequence). Unmatched junction bases numbered 7, after V lost 4 bases and J lost 5 bases. The CDR3 is made up of 15 amino acids. CDR3 bases: TGTGCCAGCAGCCCTACGGGGGGGCTGACCGGGGAGCTGTTTTTT. It yields the protein CASSPTGGLTGELFF.

V usage is TRBV7-9 and J usage is TRBJ2-1; D is unclear. Germline lookup yields CDR1 SEHNR and CDR2 FQNEAQ (reference sequence). CDR3 size: 14 residues. V lost 5 bases, J lost 2 bases, and 10 bases lay in between. The CDR3 DNA sequence: TGTGCCAGCAGCGTCGGCACAACCTACAATGAGCAGTTCTTC. Protein: CASSVGTTYNEQFF.

CDR3 sequence: CASHEGGLGYTF. As DNA, the CDR3 is TGTGCCAGCCACGAGGGGGGGCTTGGCTACACCTTC. The V and J genes are TRBV28 and TRBJ1-2; D may be TRBD1 (6 bases). CDR3 length: 12 amino acids. The ends were cut back, 8 bases at V and 7 bases at J, with 14 bases in the middle. Germline V gives CDR1 MDHEN, CDR2 SYDVKM.

This clone occurred a few times. The V call is TRBV19, the J call TRBJ2-3; D not resolved. Trimming removed 2 bases at V and 5 bases at J, with 14 bases between. CDR1 and CDR2 (germline): LNHDA, SQIVND (reference sequence). The CDR3 is 15 amino acids. CDR3 amino acids: CASSIRSASKDTQYF. CDR3 nucleotides: TGTGCCAGTAGTATAAGGTCGGCTTCCAAAGATACGCAGTATTTT.

The V call is TRBV6-5, the J call TRBJ2-7; D remains unclear. CDR3 length: 14 amino acids. Per the germline V gene, CDR1 is MNHEY and CDR2 is SVGAGI. The V end lost 5 bases, the J end lost 2 bases, and 13 bases lay between the germline ends. As DNA, the CDR3 is TGTGCCAGCAGTAGGGCAGGCAGAACCTACGAGCAGTACTTC. Its protein product is CASSRAGRTYEQYF.

The chain employs TRBV4-1 and TRBJ2-5, with TRBD1 as a possible D gene (6 bases). The V and J ends lost 4 bases and 5 bases respectively, with 17 bases between them. Germline values: CDR1 MGHRA, CDR2 YSYEKL. There are 15 residues in the CDR3. In DNA, the CDR3 is TGCGCCAGCAGCCCCGAGGACAGCACGCGGGAGACCCAGTACTTC. Its protein is CASSPEDSTRETQYF.

V usage is TRBV9 and J usage is TRBJ2-3; 8 nucleotides match TRBD1. Per germline, CDR1 SGDLS and CDR2 YYNGEE. After removal of 6 bases from V and 2 bases from J, the junction contained 5 bases not matched to a gene. CDR3 length: 14 residues. Written as DNA, the CDR3 is TGTGCCAGCACGGACAGGGAGGCCACAGATACGCAGTATTTT. Its translation is CASTDREATDTQYF.

The J gene is TRBJ1-1, the V gene TRBV30; 9 bases match TRBD1. This CDR3 region has 15 residues. V shed 2 bases and J 0 bases; nucleotides not matched to a gene: 4. Germline-derived CDR1 and CDR2 are GTSNPN and SVGIG (reference sequence). The DNA of the CDR3 is TGTGCCTGGAGTTTGACAGGGGGAATGAACACTGAAGCTTTCTTT. It translates to CAWSLTGGMNTEAFF.